The source of this TCR beta chain is a study of blood T cell repertoires in COVID-19. On the study more broadly: Nucleic acid was either cDNA or gDNA, and it came from T cells, B-cell-depleted T cells, or PBMCs.

Participants were aged 18 to 89 years, lived in about 26 US areas, and enrolled virtually. Grouping used clinical history reported by participants in a survey and questionnaire. Germline loops: CDR1 MNHEY, CDR2 SVGAGI. The V and J ends lost 7 bases and 4 bases, in that order; junction bases with no gene match: 3. The CDR3 runs to 13 residues. This clone was counted once. Study processing details: Reference gene primer amplification gave estimated nucleated cell counts. The data were produced by immunoSEQ multiplex PCR, yet TCRdb's version contains in-frame clones alone and is incomplete. V, J and clone size are those of that table, while D and trimming were read from the DNA. The table shows under 200,000 clones, with around 86% occurring only once.

This sequence was found in a man aged 40-50 years with acute COVID-19. The sequenced sample was PBMCs or T cells enriched from blood (not recorded which). This rearrangement joins TRBV6-5 to TRBJ2-7, with 11 bases that match TRBD2. CDR3 sequence: CASKRTSGYEQYF. The DNA for the CDR3 is TGTGCCAGCAAGAGGACTAGCGGGTACGAGCAGTACTTC.